A selection of T cell receptor beta chains follows, all from one sample in a study of blood T cell repertoires in COVID-19. TCRdb keeps only in-frame clones here, not all; method: immunoSEQ multiplex PCR. Of approximately 240,000 clones listed, less than 90% are singletons. The specimen was peripheral blood. The source of these receptors is a woman in her fifties or sixties who had recovered from COVID-19. Both conserved end residues are part of each CDR3. A D gene is named only where the DNA matches it firmly. Not every row has a clone size; where given, it reads once, few, many or a size class.

>TRBV10-3|-|TRBJ2-7|TRBD1
CAIKKMGQANYEQYF
TGTGCCATCAAGAAAATGGGACAGGCTAACTACGAGCAGTACTTC
>TRBV5-1|-|TRBJ1-5|-
CASSAGGFDQPQHF
TGCGCCAGCAGCGCCGGGGGTTTTGATCAGCCCCAGCATTTT
>TRBV11-3|-|TRBJ2-1|-
CASKDRTDNEQFF
TGTGCCAGCAAGGACAGAACGGACAATGAGCAGTTCTTC
>TRBV7-9|-|TRBJ1-6|-
CASSLGLTNSPLHF
TGTGCCAGCAGCCTCGGACTTACGAATTCACCCCTCCACTTT
>TRBV6-4|-|TRBJ2-6|TRBD1
CASSRDSPSGANVLTF
TGTGCCAGCAGCCGGGACAGCCCCTCTGGGGCCAACGTCCTGACTTTC
>TRBV15|once|TRBJ2-7|-
CATSRDWGRERYEQYF
TGTGCCACCAGCAGAGATTGGGGCAGGGAACGTTACGAGCAGTACTTC
>TRBV19|-|TRBJ2-2|TRBD2
CASSRSGGRTGELFF
TGTGCCAGTAGTAGGAGCGGGGGGCGTACCGGGGAGCTGTTTTTT
>TRBV6-5|-|TRBJ1-2|TRBD1
CASSLETGPNYGYTF
TGTGCCAGCAGTTTAGAGACAGGGCCCAACTATGGCTACACCTTC
>TRBV30|few|TRBJ1-2|TRBD1
CAWMNGRQGFHYGYTF
TGTGCCTGGATGAACGGGAGACAGGGTTTCCACTATGGCTACACCTTC
>TRBV15|-|TRBJ2-5|-
CATSRELAQETQYF
TGTGCCACCAGCAGAGAGCTAGCCCAAGAGACCCAGTACTTC
>TRBV6-5|few|TRBJ1-2|TRBD1
CASSSLGTAGYGYTF
TGTGCCAGCAGTAGCCTAGGGACAGCCGGCTATGGCTACACCTTC
>TRBV7-8|-|TRBJ2-5|TRBD2
CASSLGLLWETQYF
TGTGCCAGCAGCTTGGGACTACTTTGGGAGACCCAGTACTTC
>TRBV2|-|TRBJ1-5|-
CASSVGQGNQPQHF
TGTGCCAGCAGTGTGGGGCAGGGAAATCAGCCCCAGCATTTT
>TRBV3-1/TRBV3-2|few|TRBJ1-2|TRBD1
CASSRRTGGLTNYGYTF
TGTGCCAGCAGCCGACGGACAGGGGGGCTCACTAACTATGGCTACACCTTC